Below, 27 T cell receptor beta chains from the same sample are listed, as sequenced in a study of vaccination effects on CD4 cells after COVID-19 (dated by TCRdb to the early 2020s). The protocol used for the library was the immunoSEQ multiplex PCR assay. As stored in TCRdb, this immuneACCESS dataset retains in-frame rearrangements with V and J assigned. A fraction of the clones does not appear; measured against another copy, unresolved V genes explain less than half of the discrepancy, and the remainder lacks a known reason. The sample table lists about 79,000 clones, roughly 72% of them with a count of one. The ten largest clones represent more than 1.5% of the sample. These TCRs' antigens remain unknown. In the ViraFEST assay, PBMC were stimulated with viral peptide pools, and antigen-specific CD4+ T cell clonotypes were then identified by expansion using TCR sequencing. After 10 days of culture, CD4+ T cells were isolated with the EasySep CD4+ T cell isolation kit.

The sample consisted of CD4+ T cells from PBMCs cultured with HCoV-229E spike peptides, taken before COVID-19 vaccination. According to the study, the label for this sample's cell subset or site signals: HCoV-229E spike overlapping peptide pool stimulation. The receptors originated from a human donor who received a COVID-19 vaccine.

This clone showed up just once. This sequence joins TRBV7-3 and TRBJ2-5; D may be TRBD1 (6 bases). CDR3 size: 13 residues. The V end was cut by 4 bases, the J end by 2 bases, with 8 bases between. Germline V gene data show CDR1 as SGHTA and CDR2 as FQGTGA. CDR3 DNA sequence: TGTGCCAGCAGCTCAGGACAGCAAGAGACCCAGTACTTC. Translated: CASSSGQQETQYF.

This chain links TRBV28 with TRBJ1-5; the match to TRBD1 covers 7 bases. Germline V lookup: CDR1 MDHEN, CDR2 SYDVKM. The CDR3 extends over 17 amino acids. The V and J ends lost 4 bases and 0 bases, in that order; junction bases with no gene match: 9. In nucleotides, the CDR3 is TGTGCCAGCAGTTCACAGGGACAGCCCTATAGCAATCAGCCCCAGCATTTT. Translating it yields CASSSQGQPYSNQPQHF. The whole variable domain, remainder taken from reference TRBV28 and TRBJ1-5, is DVKVTQSSRYLVKRTGEKVFLECVQDMDHENMFWYRQDPGLGLRLIYFSYDVKMKEKGDIPEGYSVSREKKERFSLILESASTNQTSMYLCASSSQGQPYSNQPQHFGDGTRLSIL.

The chain has TRBV7-2 and TRBJ2-7, with D possibly being TRBD1 (6 bases). Trimming left V 0 bases short and J 7 bases short, with 10 bases between. From germline, CDR1 is SGHTA and CDR2 FQGNSA. The CDR3 loop spans 13 amino acids. This chain's CDR3 is CASSLARGREQYV. As DNA, the CDR3 is TGTGCCAGCAGCTTAGCCAGGGGCAGGGAGCAGTACGTC.

The sample holds a few counts of this clone. The chain is built from TRBV5-1 and TRBJ2-2; TRBD1 might be the D (5 bases). Trimming removed 0 bases at V and 3 bases at J, with 15 bases between. Germline V gene sequence: CDR1 SGHRS, CDR2 YFSETQ. The CDR3 runs to 17 residues. CDR3 protein: CASSLGQGGSYTGELFF. In DNA, the CDR3 is TGCGCCAGCAGCTTGGGCCAGGGCGGTTCATACACCGGGGAGCTGTTTTTT.

The chain is built from TRBV7-9 and TRBJ1-2; D unclear. The CDR3 is 16 residues long. The germline gives CDR1 SEHNR, CDR2 FQNEAQ (reference sequence). The V gene lost 4 bases and the J gene lost 8 bases, with 23 bases spanning the gap. The CDR3 DNA follows: TGTGCCAGCAGCTCATCGGACTCTGGACCGAGGGCGGGCTACACCTTC. It is translated as CASSSSDSGPRAGYTF.

The gene calls are TRBV7-2 and TRBJ1-6; D is perhaps TRBD1 (5 bases). CDR1 SGHTA and CDR2 FQGNSA come from the germline V gene. The V end was cut by 5 bases, the J end by 7 bases, with 18 bases between. The CDR3 totals 16 residues. Here the CDR3 reads CASSPVPGPTNSPLHF. CDR3 DNA sequence: TGTGCCAGCAGCCCAGTACCGGGACCGACAAATTCACCCCTCCACTTT.

The rearrangement links TRBV5-1 to TRBJ2-5; the D is unclear. The CDR3 spans 11 residues. V shed 3 bases and J shed 0 bases, with 0 bases lying between them. From germline, CDR1 is SGHRS and CDR2 YFSETQ. Here the CDR3 reads CASSYQETQYF. In DNA form, the CDR3 reads TGCGCCAGCAGCTACCAAGAGACCCAGTACTTC.

This clone was seen a single time. V and J are TRBV19 and TRBJ2-3; 9 bases agree with TRBD2. V shed 7 bases and J 4 bases; nucleotides not matched to a gene: 6. The V gene's germline CDR1 is LNHDA and CDR2 SQIVND (reference sequence). The CDR3 runs to 14 residues. CDR3 coding DNA: TGTGCCAGTAAAAGGACTAGCGATGCAGATACGCAGTATTTT. This translates into CASKRTSDADTQYF.

V is TRBV2 and J is TRBJ2-3; D is uncertain. The CDR3 is 15 amino acids. V shed 4 bases and J shed 2 bases, with 13 bases lying between them. In germline, CDR1 is SNHLY, CDR2 FYNNEI. CDR3 bases: TGTGCCAGCAGTGTTGTCAAGTCCTACACAGATACGCAGTATTTT. Protein sequence: CASSVVKSYTDTQYF.

This clone was counted only a few times. The V gene is TRBV28, the J gene TRBJ1-2; D is possibly TRBD1 (5 bases). V lost 5 bases to trimming and J lost 3 bases, with 10 bases between them. The CDR3 runs to 13 residues. The germline V gene encodes CDR1 MDHEN and CDR2 SYDVKM. For the CDR3, the DNA is TGTGCCAGCAGTCTTCAGGGCTACTATGGCTACACCTTC. Encoded protein: CASSLQGYYGYTF.

The V gene is TRBV7-2, the J gene TRBJ2-3, with 10 bases identical to TRBD2. V lost 5 bases to trimming and J lost 0 bases; unmatched junction nucleotides: 5. CDR3 length: 16 amino acids. Germline-derived CDR1 and CDR2 are SGHTA and FQGNSA. The CDR3 loop is CASSISSGGSTDTQYF. The CDR3 DNA sequence: TGTGCCAGCAGCATCTCTAGCGGGGGAAGCACAGATACGCAGTATTTT. Full variable domain (outside the CDR3, taken from reference TRBV7-2 and TRBJ2-3): GAGVSQSPSNKVTEKGKDVELRCDPISGHTALYWYRQSLGQGLEFLIYFQGNSAPDKSGLPSDRFSAERTGGSVSTLTIQRTQQEDSAVYLCASSISSGGSTDTQYFGPGTRLTVL.

The chain carries TRBV24-1 and TRBJ2-2; 8 bases are shared with TRBD2. The germline V gene has CDR1 KGHDR and CDR2 SFDVKD. The CDR3 is 13 amino acids. V was clipped by 11 bases and J by 3 bases; unmatched bases: 4. The CDR3 here is CASRGGHTGELFF. CDR3 DNA sequence: TGTGCCAGCCGGGGGGGGCACACCGGGGAGCTGTTTTTT.

V is TRBV30 and J is TRBJ2-7, with a weak D call TRBD2 (5 bases). Trimming pared 2 bases from V and 6 bases from J, leaving 14 bases between. The CDR3 loop spans 13 amino acids. The germline gives CDR1 GTSNPN, CDR2 SVGIG (reference sequence). CDR3 region: CAWSSSARREQYV. CDR3 DNA sequence: TGTGCCTGGAGTAGTAGCGCCAGGCGCGAGCAGTACGTC.

This sequence joins TRBV5-1 and TRBJ1-4, with D tentatively TRBD1 (6 bases). The V end was cut by 3 bases, the J end by 4 bases, with 13 bases between. This CDR3 contains 15 residues. Germline CDR1 SGHRS, CDR2 YFSETQ. CDR3 protein: CASSSIQGVNEKLFF. The CDR3 nucleotides read TGCGCCAGCAGCTCTATACAGGGAGTTAATGAAAAACTGTTTTTT.

The chain carries TRBV5-1 and TRBJ2-1; perhaps TRBD1 as D (5 bases). The CDR3 loop spans 16 amino acids. With 2 bases removed from V and 2 bases from J, the gap between germline ends came to 14 bases. Germline V gives CDR1 SGHRS, CDR2 YFSETQ. CDR3 nucleotides: TGCGCCAGCAGCTTAGACTGGGCCAGGGCCTACAATGAGCAGTTCTTC. Amino acids: CASSLDWARAYNEQFF. Combining the CDR3 with reference TRBV5-1 and TRBJ2-1 gives the whole variable domain KAGVTQTPRYLIKTRGQQVTLSCSPISGHRSVSWYQQTPGQGLQFLFEYFSETQRNKGNFPGRFSGRQFSNSRSEMNVSTLELGDSALYLCASSLDWARAYNEQFFGPGTRLTVL.

The V call is TRBV2, the J call TRBJ1-1; D might be TRBD1 (6 bases). In germline, CDR1 is SNHLY, CDR2 FYNNEI. The V end was cut by 8 bases, the J end by 0 bases, with 16 bases between. The CDR3 contains 15 residues. The CDR3, as DNA: TGTGCCAGCGCCCCACAGGGTTTGGTGAACACTGAAGCTTTCTTT. As protein: CASAPQGLVNTEAFF.

The rearrangement uses TRBV5-6 and TRBJ2-7; unclear D gene. This CDR3 is built from 13 residues. Germline CDR1 SGHDT, CDR2 YYEEEE. The germline V and J ends were trimmed by 2 bases and 4 bases, with 10 bases remaining between them. CDR3 region: CASSFALGYEQYV. CDR3 DNA: TGTGCCAGCAGCTTTGCGTTAGGATACGAGCAGTACGTC.

This chain links TRBV30 with TRBJ2-1, with 10 bases lining up with TRBD2. Looked up from germline, CDR1 is GTSNPN and CDR2 is SVGIG (reference sequence). The V and J ends lost 2 bases and 6 bases, in that order; junction bases with no gene match: 13. This CDR3 spans 17 amino acids. This CDR3 is CAWSPTLSSGGLNEQFF. CDR3 nucleotides: TGTGCCTGGAGTCCGACCTTGTCTAGCGGGGGCCTCAATGAGCAGTTCTTC. Using reference TRBV30 and TRBJ2-1 for the parts outside the CDR3, the full variable domain is SQTIHQWPATLVQPVGSPLSLECTVEGTSNPNLYWYRQAAGRGLQLLFYSVGIGQISSEVPQNLSASRPQDRQFILSSKKLLLSDSGFYLCAWSPTLSSGGLNEQFFGPGTRLTVL.

The chain links TRBV7-9 to TRBJ2-1; TRBD2 matches 11 bases. Germline CDR1 is SEHNR and CDR2 is FQNEAQ (reference sequence). The CDR3 consists of 16 residues. The V and J ends lost 3 bases and 3 bases, in that order; junction bases with no gene match: 4. The CDR3 DNA follows: TGTGCCAGCAGCTTGACCGGGACTAGCGGCTACAATGAGCAGTTCTTC. This sequence encodes CASSLTGTSGYNEQFF.

V and J are TRBV6-5 and TRBJ2-2, with 7 bases matching TRBD1. V lost 10 bases to trimming and J lost 3 bases; unmatched junction nucleotides: 11. CDR1 and CDR2 from the germline V gene are MNHEY and SVGAGI. This CDR3 has 15 amino acids. CDR3 sequence: CATRQGVRYTGELFF. The CDR3 bases are TGTGCCACCAGGCAGGGGGTGAGATACACCGGGGAGCTGTTTTTT.

The rearrangement joins TRBV18 to TRBJ2-1, with a tentative D call TRBD1 (5 bases). The germline V and J ends were trimmed by 1 base and 6 bases, with 16 bases remaining between them. There are 16 residues in the CDR3. CDR1 is KGHSH, CDR2 LQKENI, per germline. CDR3 sequence: CASSPQAGPLPNEQFF. Here the CDR3 DNA reads TGTGCCAGCTCACCACAGGCAGGGCCTCTTCCCAATGAGCAGTTCTTC.

The chain recombines TRBV7-2 with TRBJ2-5, with D hard to call. The CDR3 loop spans 14 amino acids. Germline CDR1 is SGHTA and CDR2 is FQGNSA. V lost 1 base, J lost 5 bases, and 11 bases lay in between. The CDR3 DNA reads TGTGCCAGCAGCTTAGGAGGTGGCCGGGAGACCCAGTACTTC. Its translation: CASSLGGGRETQYF. Together with reference TRBV7-2 and TRBJ2-5, the CDR3 gives the full variable domain: GAGVSQSPSNKVTEKGKDVELRCDPISGHTALYWYRQSLGQGLEFLIYFQGNSAPDKSGLPSDRFSAERTGGSVSTLTIQRTQQEDSAVYLCASSLGGGRETQYFGPGTRLLVL.

This chain connects TRBV2 to TRBJ2-7; 8 nucleotides line up with TRBD1. Losses at the gene ends were 8 bases for V and 5 bases for J; bases not matched to a gene: 8. The CDR3 has 13 residues. The germline V gene encodes CDR1 SNHLY and CDR2 FYNNEI. The CDR3 loop reads CASRQTGENEQYV. CDR3 coding DNA: TGTGCCAGCCGACAGACAGGGGAAAACGAGCAGTACGTC.

This chain uses TRBV5-6 with TRBJ2-2, with D tentatively TRBD1 (5 bases). CDR1 is SGHDT, CDR2 YYEEEE, per germline. CDR3 length: 14 amino acids. V was shortened by 5 bases and J by 1 base, with 9 bases between the two germline ends. In nucleotides, the CDR3 is TGTGCCAGCAGTCAAACAGGGAACACCGGGGAGCTGTTTTTT. Its translation: CASSQTGNTGELFF.

This chain joins TRBV5-1 and TRBJ2-3, with D perhaps TRBD2 (5 bases). The V gene lost 5 bases and the J gene lost 8 bases, with 18 bases spanning the gap. The germline CDR1 and CDR2 sequences are SGHRS and YFSETQ. The CDR3 consists of 14 residues. CDR3: CASSLENQRGTQYF. Here the CDR3 DNA reads TGCGCCAGCAGTCTCGAGAACCAACGGGGTACGCAGTATTTT.

The count of this clone is one. This chain connects TRBV7-7 to TRBJ2-5; D not certain. CDR1 SSHAT and CDR2 FNYEAQ come from the germline V gene (reference sequence). Trimming removed 2 bases from V and 7 bases from J, with 11 bases in between. The CDR3 runs 13 residues. CDR3 coding DNA: TGTGCCAGCAGCTTAAACTATAGAGCGACCCAGTACTTC. Its protein is CASSLNYRATQYF.

In this sample, this clone turned up once. The V and J genes are TRBV18 and TRBJ1-5, with no clear D. Germline values: CDR1 KGHSH, CDR2 LQKENI. This CDR3 has 16 residues. The germline V and J ends were trimmed by 3 bases and 5 bases, with 17 bases remaining between them. The CDR3 DNA sequence: TGTGCCAGCTCACCTATCGCATCCTCAAGGGATCAGCCCCAGCATTTT. It encodes CASSPIASSRDQPQHF.